Sequencing of this T cell receptor (beta chain) was carried out in a study of shared clonotypes between healthy human individuals. Findings and limits, study-wide: Generation probability values for non-shared clonotypes were lower than those for clonotypes shared by all four donors.

Terminally differentiated effector memory CD45RA+ cells were excluded from the naive CD8 cells, which were CD45RO-negative and positively selected for CCR7. In this sample, this clone turned up a few times. Its antigen is not identified. Source study methods: Sequence data from immunoSEQ were junction-only and lacked quality scores; consequently, filtering differed. Data came from immunoSEQ multiplex PCR; TCRdb stores just in-frame clones and leaves some out. V and J calls and clone size are given by that table; D and trimming were obtained from the DNA. The sample lists about 700,000 clones; 92% were seen once. V gave up 3 bases and J gave up 7 bases; unmatched junction bases: 11. Germline V gene data show CDR1 as MGHRA and CDR2 as YSYEKL. The CDR3 loop spans 15 amino acids.

This chain uses TRBV4-1 with TRBJ1-2; 7 bases match TRBD1. This TCR was sampled from a man aged 25 to 40 in good health. The specimen sequenced was naive CD8+ T cells sorted from blood. The CDR3, as DNA: TGCGCCAGCAGCCAGAGCCGGGACAGAAGCTTTGGCTACACCTTC. Its translation is CASSQSRDRSFGYTF.